The clone carrying this TCR beta chain was found a few times. How the authors handled the data: By means of reference gene primer amplification, nucleated cell counts were estimated. Profiling relied on immunoSEQ multiplex PCR, and the TCRdb table lists in-frame clones only, not all of them. V and J calls plus clone size are reproduced from that table; the DNA served to infer D and trimming. The table lists approximately 250,000 clones, 84% of them singletons. The V segment lost 4 bases and the J segment 1 base; nucleotides outside the gene matches: 5. Per germline, CDR1 SGHKS and CDR2 YYEKEE (reference sequence). CDR3 size: 15 residues. These data come from a study of blood T cell repertoires in COVID-19. Turning to the study itself: There were acute and convalescent COVID-19 samples, and they came from the United States, Italy and Spain. From T cells, B-cell-depleted T cells, or PBMCs came the material, which was cDNA or gDNA.

Sequenced sample: peripheral blood. V is TRBV5-5 and J is TRBJ2-1; 7 nucleotides match TRBD1. The receptor comes from a man aged 40-55 years who had recovered from COVID-19. CDR3: CASSLRGQSYNEQFF. In DNA, the CDR3 is TGTGCCAGCAGCCTGAGGGGACAGTCCTACAATGAGCAGTTCTTC.